This T cell receptor (beta chain) was captured by sequencing in a study of T cells expressing NK-cell markers. Study in general: There were seven HCMV-seropositive donors and one seronegative donor among the eight sequenced. Study-wide results and caveats: Each of a handful of donors carried dominant NKG2C+ clonotypes accounting for roughly 1.0-7.5% of CD8+ T cells. HCMV specificity of the expanded NKG2C+ T cell clones was not established.

As regards this clonotype: The antigen is unknown.

Generation of TCR beta cDNA was performed by 5'RACE template switching incorporating UMIs. TCRdb reprocessed the 5' RACE reads and reports one entry per CDR3 protein, with no DNA. In total, the table holds about 450,000 distinct CDR3 sequences. This CDR3 has 15 amino acids. Germline V gene sequence: CDR1 LNHDA, CDR2 SQIVND (reference sequence). What was sequenced was blood T cells: a sorted CD56 or NKG2C T cell subset, CD4+ or CD8+ T cells, or bulk PBMC T cells (not recorded which). The receptor's source is a woman aged 18 to 75 in good health. The chain couples TRBV19 to TRBJ1-1. The CDR3 is CASSMFQGRETEAFF.